The rows below give T cell receptor beta chains drawn from one sample of a study of regulatory T cells in long-lasting Graves disease. TCRdb reprocessed the multiplex PCR reads via MiXCR and lists one record per CDR3 protein. The sample holds roughly 350,000 distinct CDR3 sequences; under 20% are singletons and the top ten take 20%. A further study also used this sample, focusing on T cells in Graves' hyperthyroidism and ophthalmopathy.

The sequencing used peripheral blood mononuclear cells (PBMCs), collected at new diagnosis, from a patient treated with antithyroid drugs. All receptors derive from a woman aged 18-30 years with Graves disease. CDR3s include the opening cysteine and the closing phenylalanine or tryptophan. The D gene is left open where the match is weak. Size is stated for part of the rows, as once, few or many counts, or as a class when the clone is expanded.

TRBV20-1,many,TRBJ2-1,TRBD2,CSATPSGVNNEQFF
TRBV2,few,TRBJ1-5,-,CASRGIRNQPQHF
TRBV30,many,TRBJ2-3,TRBD2,CAWSVGTSRGTQYF
TRBV9,many,TRBJ2-7,TRBD2,CASSPSGGNEQYF
TRBV19,few,TRBJ2-1,TRBD2,CASSIRGTSGYNEQFF
TRBV6-1,few,TRBJ2-4,-,CASPITIAKNIQYF
TRBV5-5,-,TRBJ2-4,TRBD2,CASTKSVGGFGNIQYF
TRBV5-1,many,TRBJ2-1,-,CASSLAGTVDEQFF
TRBV10-3,many,TRBJ1-5,-,CAISEARASNQPQHF
TRBV12-3/TRBV12-4,-,TRBJ2-1,-,CASRWGPLGEQFF
TRBV20-1,-,TRBJ2-1,TRBD2,CSAEKAGAYNEQFF
TRBV19,few,TRBJ2-5,TRBD1,CASSITGEETQYF
TRBV5-4,-,TRBJ1-1,TRBD1,CASSRTGGALTEAFF
TRBV7-8,many,TRBJ2-6,TRBD2,CASSLLAGGPSGANVLTF
TRBV7-6,few,TRBJ1-1,-,CASSLAETNTEAFF
TRBV5-1,-,TRBJ2-2,-,CASSLDRVNTGELFF
TRBV24-1,many,TRBJ1-1,-,CATSPGGSNTEAFF
TRBV7-9,many,TRBJ2-4,-,CASSPTGGTKNIQYF
TRBV29-1,-,TRBJ1-6,TRBD1,CSVSGTGGGKSLHF
TRBV30,-,TRBJ2-3,TRBD1,CAWSVDRERGDTQYF
TRBV11-2,few,TRBJ1-6,-,CASSLEFSPNSPFHF
TRBV19,-,TRBJ2-1,-,CASSPSSSARYNEQFF
TRBV19,few,TRBJ1-6,-,CASSNRDSPLHF
TRBV5-5,many,TRBJ2-3,-,CASSEDLFSTDTQYF
TRBV3-1,many,TRBJ1-6,-,CASSHWGGTSDSPLHF
TRBV19,few,TRBJ2-3,TRBD1,CASRSDRSTDTQYF
TRBV5-4,-,TRBJ2-7,-,CASSLRPWEQYF
TRBV14,-,TRBJ2-3,TRBD2,CASSQVREWSTDTQYF
TRBV6-2/TRBV6-3,many,TRBJ2-7,TRBD2,CASSYQMGGGNVEQYF
TRBV6-1,-,TRBJ2-5,TRBD2,CASRERGTSGGAGGTQYF
TRBV24-1,-,TRBJ2-1,TRBD2,CATSETLAASYNEQFF
TRBV29-1,few,TRBJ1-1,-,CSVRDPPQGAFF
TRBV6-2/TRBV6-3,-,TRBJ2-2,TRBD2,CASRFGLAGDLGELFF
TRBV11-2,many,TRBJ2-7,-,CASSVSTPQGHSSYEQYF
TRBV7-9,many,TRBJ2-7,TRBD1,CASSLGGQGRIHEQYF
TRBV28,many,TRBJ2-5,-,CASSLTRTQETQYF
TRBV2,many,TRBJ2-1,TRBD2,CASRTGTSFYNEQFF
TRBV7-3,few,TRBJ1-1,-,CASSPQRTRTTEAFF
TRBV6-5,many,TRBJ2-6,-,CASSYSPGQVSGANVLTF
TRBV5-1,-,TRBJ2-5,-,CASSRAEETQYF
TRBV20-1,few,TRBJ2-1,-,CSARDATGGRNEQFF
TRBV2,-,TRBJ2-4,TRBD2,CASRGGTSGGGRVAKNIQYF
TRBV20-1,-,TRBJ1-2,TRBD1,CSAQDLQGAYGYTF
TRBV5-1,few,TRBJ1-6,-,CASSVLTGYNSPLHF
TRBV11-2,many,TRBJ1-1,-,CASSSRGRSSYLEAFF
TRBV20-1,many,TRBJ1-1,-,CSAGIMGDTEAFF
TRBV19,few,TRBJ2-1,-,CASSPQGGTGNEQFF
TRBV3-1,many,TRBJ2-5,-,CASSQGGRETQYF
TRBV6-2/TRBV6-3,many,TRBJ2-3,TRBD2,CASSAIAGGSTDTQYF
TRBV2,many,TRBJ2-2,-,CASLKGVANTGELFF
TRBV19,-,TRBJ2-2,-,CASNLAKNTGELFF